This T cell receptor beta chain was sequenced for a study of T cell responses to AZD1222 COVID-19 vaccine. Study results and limitations: Spike-specific TCR breadth and depth rose after two AZD1222 doses. Regions 160-218 and 743-854 held dominance among vaccine-associated CD4 TCRs, which spanned spike. Unmutated regions of variants are reportedly targeted by nearly half of spike-specific TCRs.

Generated by immunoSEQ multiplex PCR, the TCRdb table keeps only in-frame clones and is missing some. This table holds 110,000 or so clones, around nine tenths found once. Turning to this clone: Its cognate antigen is unknown.

Germline assignment: CDR1 LNHDA and CDR2 SQIVND (reference sequence). V lost 5 bases and J 0 bases, leaving 19 bases between the germline ends. The CDR3 spans 17 residues. The specimen was peripheral blood, collected 28 days after the second dose of the MenACWY control vaccine. J is TRBJ1-1 and V is TRBV19; D is unresolved. The clonotype was recovered from an adult who received the MenACWY meningococcal vaccine as a control. For the CDR3, the DNA is TGTGCCAGTAGTCTATCGGGGATATATGGCCTGAACACTGAAGCTTTCTTT. Translated: CASSLSGIYGLNTEAFF.